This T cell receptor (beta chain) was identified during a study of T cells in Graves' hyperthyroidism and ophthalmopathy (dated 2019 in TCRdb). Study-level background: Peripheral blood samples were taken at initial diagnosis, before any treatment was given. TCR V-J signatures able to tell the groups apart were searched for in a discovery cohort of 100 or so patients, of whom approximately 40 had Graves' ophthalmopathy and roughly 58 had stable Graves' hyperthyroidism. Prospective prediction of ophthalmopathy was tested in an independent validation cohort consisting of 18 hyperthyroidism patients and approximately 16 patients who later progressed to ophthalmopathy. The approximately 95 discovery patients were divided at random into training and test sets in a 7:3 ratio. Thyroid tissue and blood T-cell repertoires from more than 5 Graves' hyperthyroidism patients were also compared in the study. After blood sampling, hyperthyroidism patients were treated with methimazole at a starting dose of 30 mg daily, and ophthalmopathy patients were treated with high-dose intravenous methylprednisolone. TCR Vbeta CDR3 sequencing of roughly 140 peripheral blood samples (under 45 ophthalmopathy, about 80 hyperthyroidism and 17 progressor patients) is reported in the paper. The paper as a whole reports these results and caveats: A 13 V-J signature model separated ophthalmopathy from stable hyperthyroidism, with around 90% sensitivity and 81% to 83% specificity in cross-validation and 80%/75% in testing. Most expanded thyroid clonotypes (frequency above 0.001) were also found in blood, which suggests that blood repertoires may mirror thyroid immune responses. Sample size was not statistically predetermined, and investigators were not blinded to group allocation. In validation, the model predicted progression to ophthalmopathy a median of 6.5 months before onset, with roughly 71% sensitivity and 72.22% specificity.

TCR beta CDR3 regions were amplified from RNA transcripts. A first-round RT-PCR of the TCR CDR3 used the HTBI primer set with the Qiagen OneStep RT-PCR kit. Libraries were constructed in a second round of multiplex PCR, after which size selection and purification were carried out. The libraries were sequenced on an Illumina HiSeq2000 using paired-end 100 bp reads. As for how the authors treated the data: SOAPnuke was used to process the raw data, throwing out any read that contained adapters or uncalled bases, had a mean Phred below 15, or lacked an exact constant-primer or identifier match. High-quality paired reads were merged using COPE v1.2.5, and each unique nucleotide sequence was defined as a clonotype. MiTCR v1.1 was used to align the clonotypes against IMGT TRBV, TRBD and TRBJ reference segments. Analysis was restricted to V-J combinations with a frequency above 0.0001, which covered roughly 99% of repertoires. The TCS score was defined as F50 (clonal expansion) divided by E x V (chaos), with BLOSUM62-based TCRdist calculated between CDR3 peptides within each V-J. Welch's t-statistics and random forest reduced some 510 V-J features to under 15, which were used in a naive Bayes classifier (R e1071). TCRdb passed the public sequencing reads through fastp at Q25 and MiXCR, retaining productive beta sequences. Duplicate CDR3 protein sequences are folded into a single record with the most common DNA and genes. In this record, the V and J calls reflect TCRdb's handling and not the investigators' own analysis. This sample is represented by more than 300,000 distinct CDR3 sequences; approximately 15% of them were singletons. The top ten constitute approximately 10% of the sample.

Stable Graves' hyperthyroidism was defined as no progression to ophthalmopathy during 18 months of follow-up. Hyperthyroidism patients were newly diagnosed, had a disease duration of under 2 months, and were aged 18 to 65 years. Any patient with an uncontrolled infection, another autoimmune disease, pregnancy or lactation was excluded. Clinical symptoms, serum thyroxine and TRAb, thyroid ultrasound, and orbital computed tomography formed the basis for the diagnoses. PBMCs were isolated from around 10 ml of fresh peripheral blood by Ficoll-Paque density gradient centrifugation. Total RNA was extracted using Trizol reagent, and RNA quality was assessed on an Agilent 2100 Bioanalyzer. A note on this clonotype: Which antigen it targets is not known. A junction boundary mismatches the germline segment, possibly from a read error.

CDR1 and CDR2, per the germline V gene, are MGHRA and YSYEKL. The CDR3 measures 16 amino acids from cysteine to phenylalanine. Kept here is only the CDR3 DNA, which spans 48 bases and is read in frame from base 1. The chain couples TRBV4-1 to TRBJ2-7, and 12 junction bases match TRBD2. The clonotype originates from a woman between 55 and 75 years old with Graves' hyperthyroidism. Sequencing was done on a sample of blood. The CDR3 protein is CANSPKTSGSIYEQYF. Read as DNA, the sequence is TGCGCCAACAGCCCTAAGACTAGCGGGAGTATATACGAGCAGTACTTC.